This T cell receptor beta chain was found in a study of cytomegalovirus exposure and HLA in healthy donors. This clone was counted a single time. The antigen is undetermined. Whole-study results and caveats: The productive fraction for most TCR beta V segments was about 87% or about 30% in an earlier analysis. V- and J-gene trimming of TCR beta was linked (in a later analysis) to a missense DCLRE1C variant. A further, later analysis showed that HLA-associated TCR beta chains (compared with equally common others) were more clonally expanded.

The length of the CDR3 is 16 residues. Looked up from germline, CDR1 is MNHEY and CDR2 is SMNVEV (reference sequence). Use of 60 Vbeta and 13 Jbeta primers characterized the PCR. In the original workflow: Some 80 million unique TCR beta chains, about 12 million shared, were counted in a later analysis. The protocol was immunoSEQ multiplex PCR, while the TCRdb copy is restricted to in-frame clones and leaves out a portion. That table gives V, J and clone size, and the DNA gave D and trimming. The repertoire holds roughly 130,000 clones, about four fifths seen once, with around 5% in the top ten. The chain employs TRBV27 and TRBJ2-5; TRBD1 might be the D (7 bases). The J call may be mistaken, given a closer DNA end match to TRBJ2-7. Sequenced sample: PBMCs. The TCR originated in a young man in good health and CMV-seronegative. The CDR3 here is CASSPIAGQKGYEQYF. The CDR3, as DNA: TGTGCCAGCAGCCCTATCGCGGGACAGAAAGGCTACGAGCAGTACTTC.